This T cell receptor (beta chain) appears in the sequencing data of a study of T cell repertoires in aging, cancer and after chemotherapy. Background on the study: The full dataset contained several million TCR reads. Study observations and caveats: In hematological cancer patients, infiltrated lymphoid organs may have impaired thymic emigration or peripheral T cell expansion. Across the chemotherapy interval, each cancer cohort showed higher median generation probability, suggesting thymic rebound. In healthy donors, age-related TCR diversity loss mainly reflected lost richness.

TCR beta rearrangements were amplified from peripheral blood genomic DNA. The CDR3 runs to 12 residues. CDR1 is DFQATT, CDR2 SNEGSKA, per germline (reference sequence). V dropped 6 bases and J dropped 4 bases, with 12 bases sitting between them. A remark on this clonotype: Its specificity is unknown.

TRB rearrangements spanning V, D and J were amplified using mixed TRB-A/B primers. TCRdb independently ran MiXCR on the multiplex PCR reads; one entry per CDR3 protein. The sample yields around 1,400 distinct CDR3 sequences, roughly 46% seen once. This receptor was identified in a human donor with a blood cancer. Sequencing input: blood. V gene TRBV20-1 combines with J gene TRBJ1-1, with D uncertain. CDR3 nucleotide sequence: TGCAGTGCCGGGAAAAAGAGCACTGAAGCTTTCTTT. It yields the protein CSAGKKSTEAFF.